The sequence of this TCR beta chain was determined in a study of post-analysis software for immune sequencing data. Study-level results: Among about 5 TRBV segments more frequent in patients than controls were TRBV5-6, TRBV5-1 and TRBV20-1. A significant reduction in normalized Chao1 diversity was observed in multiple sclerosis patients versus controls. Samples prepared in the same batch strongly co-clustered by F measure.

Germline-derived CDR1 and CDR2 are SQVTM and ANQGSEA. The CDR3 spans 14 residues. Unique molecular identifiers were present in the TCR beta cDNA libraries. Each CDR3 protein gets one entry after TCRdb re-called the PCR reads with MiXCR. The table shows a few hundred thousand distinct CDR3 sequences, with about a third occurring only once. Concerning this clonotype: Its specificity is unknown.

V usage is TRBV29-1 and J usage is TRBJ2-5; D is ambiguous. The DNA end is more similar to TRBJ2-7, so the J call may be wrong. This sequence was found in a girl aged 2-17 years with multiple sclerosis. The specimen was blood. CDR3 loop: CSAGSLGAHYEQYF. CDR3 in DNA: TGCAGCGCCGGATCGTTGGGCGCCCACTACGAGCAGTACTTC.